The 10 T cell receptor beta chains presented below share a single source sample, sequenced in a study of blood T cells in healthy people across ages. Alongside a J-beta primer mix, a sample-barcoded 5' primer served in a second PCR lasting about 6 to 12 cycles. TCRdb redid the calling of the 5' RACE reads with MiXCR, one entry per CDR3 protein. The data contain roughly 860,000 distinct CDR3 sequences, approximately 67% of them singletons. Sequencing input: blood. All receptors come from a man aged 25-45 years in good health.

This chain connects TRBV28 to TRBJ1-2, with 7 nucleotides matching TRBD1. There are 14 residues in the CDR3. CDR1 and CDR2 (germline): MDHEN, SYDVKM. The V gene end was trimmed by 2 bases and the J gene end by 8 bases; junction bases not matched to a gene: 8. CDR3: CASSLSGRGKGYTF. The CDR3 DNA is TGTGCCAGCAGTTTAAGTGGCAGGGGGAAGGGCTACACCTTC.

This clonotype was seen many times. The chain employs TRBV20-1 and TRBJ2-7; the D gene could be TRBD1 or TRBD2 (5 bases each). This CDR3 has 14 residues. V was shortened by 5 bases and J by 5 bases, with 19 bases between the two germline ends. Germline CDR1 and CDR2: DFQATT and SNEGSKA (reference sequence). CDR3 protein: CSAPRIEGTHEQYF. The CDR3 region has the DNA TGCAGTGCTCCCCGTATTGAGGGGACGCACGAGCAGTACTTC.

The gene calls are TRBV29-1 and TRBJ2-4, with TRBD1 matching 10 bases. The J call may not be correct, given that the DNA end is closer to TRBJ2-7. Germline V gives CDR1 SQVTM, CDR2 ANQGSEA. The CDR3 has 14 amino acids. CDR3 DNA: TGCAGCGTGGCACGACAGGGGGCCAGCTACGAGCAGTACTTC. It yields the protein CSVARQGASYEQYF.

This clonotype came up a few times. The chain uses TRBV5-1 and TRBJ2-7; a weak D match, TRBD2 (5 bases). CDR1 and CDR2 from the germline V gene are SGHRS and YFSETQ. The CDR3 covers 14 residues. Trimming took 0 bases from V and 0 from J, leaving 7 bases between them. The CDR3 sequence: CASSLGLNSYEQYF. CDR3 in DNA: TGCGCCAGCAGCTTGGGACTAAACTCCTACGAGCAGTACTTC.

This clonotype was seen once. CDR3 nucleotide sequence: TGTGCCAGCACCGGACAGGGTAGCACAGATACGCAGTATTTT. Translating it yields CASTGQGSTDTQYF. This chain uses TRBV6-5 with TRBJ2-3, with 8 bases fitting TRBD1. V lost 7 bases and J lost 0; bases outside the gene matches: 3. Germline assignment: CDR1 MNHEY and CDR2 SVGAGI. The CDR3 covers 14 residues.

This clonotype was recorded only once. This chain connects TRBV3-1 to TRBJ2-1, with 10 bases matching TRBD2. The V segment lost 3 bases and the J segment 7 bases; nucleotides outside the gene matches: 12. CDR1 and CDR2 (germline): LGHDT, YNNKEL (reference sequence). This CDR3 region has 17 residues. In nucleotides, the CDR3 is TGTGCCAGCAGCCATGCTAGCGGGGGTCTCGGTCTAAATGAGCAGTTCTTC. It encodes CASSHASGGLGLNEQFF.

The chain recombines TRBV12-3 or TRBV12-4 with TRBJ1-4; tentative D call: TRBD1 (5 bases). Trimming stripped 8 bases from V and 8 bases from J, with 9 bases between. The CDR3 has 11 amino acids. This CDR3 reads CASGRGEKLFF. The CDR3 region has the DNA TGTGCCAGCGGTCGGGGGGAAAAACTGTTTTTT.

This clonotype came up a few times. The chain combines TRBV27 with TRBJ2-1; D is possibly TRBD2 (5 bases). The J call is doubtful: the DNA matches TRBJ2-7 better. The V gene's germline CDR1 is MNHEY and CDR2 SMNVEV (reference sequence). This CDR3 comprises 13 residues. The chain's CDR3 is CASSRGGYNEQYF. CDR3 bases: TGTGCCAGCAGTAGAGGAGGCTACAATGAGCAGTACTTC.

CDR3 region: CASTRTGENQETQYF. CDR3 nucleotide sequence: TGTGCCAGCACTCGGACAGGGGAGAATCAAGAGACCCAGTACTTC. This chain joins TRBV25-1 and TRBJ2-5, with 9 positions matching TRBD1. Germline V CDR1 and CDR2: MGHDK, SYGVNS. CDR3 length: 15 residues. The trim removed 7 bases at V and 2 bases at J, leaving 8 bases unmatched.

This chain uses TRBV5-1 with TRBJ2-3; 10 bases match TRBD2. Germline V gene lookup returns CDR1 SGHRS and CDR2 YFSETQ. Trimming took 4 bases from V and 5 from J; bases not matched to a gene: 10. This CDR3 comprises 16 residues. CDR3 loop: CASSTLSGGALDTQYF. The CDR3 region has the DNA TGCGCCAGCAGCACTCTCAGCGGGGGGGCCTTAGATACGCAGTATTTT.